The 12 T cell receptor beta chains presented below share a single source sample, sequenced in a study of shared clonotypes between healthy human individuals. The data were produced by immunoSEQ multiplex PCR, yet TCRdb's version contains in-frame clones alone and is incomplete. The sample lists over 1.5 million clones, 95% to 99% occurring once. Sequencing was done on a sample of naive CD4+ T cells sorted from blood. Sample subset: CD45RA+ positively selected. The receptors were sampled from a man aged 25-40 years in good health.

About this clone: Other DNA sequences in this sample translate to the same CDR3. The chain couples TRBV5-4 to TRBJ2-3; D may correspond to TRBD1 or TRBD2 (5 bases each). The CDR3 loop spans 13 amino acids. Trimming took 1 base from V and 6 from J, leaving 9 bases between them. Germline loops: CDR1 SGHNT, CDR2 YYREEE (reference sequence). The CDR3 nucleotides read TGTGCCAGCAGCTTGTCCGGGGCGGATACGCAGTATTTT. It yields the protein CASSLSGADTQYF.

This clone was detected only once. The V call is TRBV10-3, the J call TRBJ2-3; D not resolved. V was shortened by 4 bases and J by 2 bases, with 19 bases between the two germline ends. This CDR3 spans 17 amino acids. Germline V gene data show CDR1 as ENHRY and CDR2 as SYGVKD. CDR3 in DNA: TGTGCCATCAGTGGGGCACACGAGTCGAGCCTCACAGATACGCAGTATTTT. This encodes CAISGAHESSLTDTQYF.

The chain combines TRBV6-5 with TRBJ1-5; D unclear. Between the trimmed V and J ends, which lost 5 bases and 2 bases, there was a span of 7 bases. Germline V lookup: CDR1 MNHEY, CDR2 SVGAGI. The CDR3 runs to 13 residues. CDR3 coding DNA: TGTGCCAGCAGTCAAACGGGCAATCAGCCCCAGCATTTT. Translated: CASSQTGNQPQHF.

The rearrangement joins TRBV7-9 to TRBJ2-7; D might be TRBD2 (5 bases). The CDR3 spans 14 residues. Germline CDR1 is SEHNR and CDR2 is FQNEAQ (reference sequence). With 0 bases removed from V and 4 bases from J, the gap between germline ends came to 10 bases. CDR3 DNA: TGTGCCAGCAGCTTAGCGGGAGCTGCTTACGAGCAGTACTTC. Protein: CASSLAGAAYEQYF.

V gene TRBV19 combines with J gene TRBJ1-5, with TRBD1 matching 12 bases. J gave up 4 bases and V 5 bases, and 6 bases lay outside the gene matches. Germline lookup yields CDR1 LNHDA and CDR2 SQIVND (reference sequence). CDR3 length: 16 residues. DNA of the CDR3: TGTGCCAGTAGTCGGGAGGGACAGGGGGCGAATCAGCCCCAGCATTTT. Its protein product is CASSREGQGANQPQHF.

The rearrangement joins TRBV5-1 to TRBJ2-1, with 9 bases that match TRBD2. The CDR3 has 18 residues. Per germline, CDR1 SGHRS and CDR2 YFSETQ. V trimming: 0 bases; J trimming: 4 bases; junction bases outside the gene matches: 11. The CDR3 sequence: CASSLDPQGSGRYNEQFF. CDR3 nucleotides: TGCGCCAGCAGCTTGGATCCCCAAGGGAGCGGGAGGTACAATGAGCAGTTCTTC.

The chain combines TRBV19 with TRBJ2-2; 8 positions agree with TRBD1. V trimming: 3 bases; J trimming: 9 bases; junction bases outside the gene matches: 6. The CDR3 runs to 14 residues. The germline gives CDR1 LNHDA, CDR2 SQIVND (reference sequence). CDR3 sequence reads: CASSIPPGGRELFF. Here the CDR3 DNA reads TGTGCCAGTAGTATTCCCCCAGGGGGCAGGGAGCTGTTTTTT. The whole variable domain, remainder taken from reference TRBV19 and TRBJ2-2, is DGGITQSPKYLFRKEGQNVTLSCEQNLNHDAMYWYRQDPGQGLRLIYYSQIVNDFQKGDIAEGYSVSREKKESFPLTVTSAQKNPTAFYLCASSIPPGGRELFFGEGSRLTVL.

The chain links TRBV10-2 to TRBJ2-7; possibly TRBD1 for D (5 bases). From germline, CDR1 is WSHSY and CDR2 SAAADI. This CDR3 region has 14 residues. V was cut by 6 bases and J by 2 bases, with 14 bases left in between. The CDR3 loop reads CASRGQGVTYEQYF. Here the CDR3 DNA reads TGCGCCAGCAGAGGCCAAGGGGTCACCTACGAGCAGTACTTC.

A word on this clone: Different DNA sequences within this sample yield the same CDR3. The rearrangement links TRBV29-1 to TRBJ2-5; possible D gene TRBD1, 5 bases. Germline CDR1 is SQVTM and CDR2 is ANQGSEA. This CDR3 comprises 13 residues. V gave up 5 bases and J gave up 1 base, with 11 bases separating them. The DNA of the CDR3 is TGCAGCGTTAGGGGCAGGTTCCAAGAGACCCAGTACTTC. Its protein product is CSVRGRFQETQYF.

This chain links TRBV21-1 with TRBJ2-7. TRBV21-1 has pseudogene status. The CDR3 length is 15 residues. CDR3 nucleotide sequence: TGTGCCAGCAGCAAACTGCAAGGACCCCTCTACGAGCAGTACTTC. Residues: CASSKLQGPLYEQYF.

The chain has TRBV4-3 and TRBJ2-3; the D is unclear. This CDR3 comprises 16 residues. V lost 0 bases to trimming and J lost 1 base, with 11 bases between them. The germline CDR1 and CDR2 sequences are LGHNA and YSLEER. The CDR3 loop reads CASSQETFAGTDTQYF. CDR3 DNA sequence: TGCGCCAGCAGCCAAGAAACGTTCGCTGGCACAGATACGCAGTATTTT.

The chain has TRBV25-1 and TRBJ2-5, with D perhaps matching TRBD1 or TRBD2 (6 bases each). The V gene's germline CDR1 is MGHDK and CDR2 SYGVNS. The V and J ends lost 7 bases and 7 bases respectively, with 16 bases between them. The CDR3 extends over 13 amino acids. The CDR3 region has the DNA TGTGCCAGCAACGCGGGGACACTGGGGACCCAGTACTTC. Its translation is CASNAGTLGTQYF. Using reference TRBV25-1 and TRBJ2-5 for the parts outside the CDR3, the full variable domain is EADIYQTPRYLVIGTGKKITLECSQTMGHDKMYWYQQDPGMELHLIHYSYGVNSTEKGDLSSESTVSRIRTEHFPLTLESARPSHTSQYLCASNAGTLGTQYFGPGTRLLVL.